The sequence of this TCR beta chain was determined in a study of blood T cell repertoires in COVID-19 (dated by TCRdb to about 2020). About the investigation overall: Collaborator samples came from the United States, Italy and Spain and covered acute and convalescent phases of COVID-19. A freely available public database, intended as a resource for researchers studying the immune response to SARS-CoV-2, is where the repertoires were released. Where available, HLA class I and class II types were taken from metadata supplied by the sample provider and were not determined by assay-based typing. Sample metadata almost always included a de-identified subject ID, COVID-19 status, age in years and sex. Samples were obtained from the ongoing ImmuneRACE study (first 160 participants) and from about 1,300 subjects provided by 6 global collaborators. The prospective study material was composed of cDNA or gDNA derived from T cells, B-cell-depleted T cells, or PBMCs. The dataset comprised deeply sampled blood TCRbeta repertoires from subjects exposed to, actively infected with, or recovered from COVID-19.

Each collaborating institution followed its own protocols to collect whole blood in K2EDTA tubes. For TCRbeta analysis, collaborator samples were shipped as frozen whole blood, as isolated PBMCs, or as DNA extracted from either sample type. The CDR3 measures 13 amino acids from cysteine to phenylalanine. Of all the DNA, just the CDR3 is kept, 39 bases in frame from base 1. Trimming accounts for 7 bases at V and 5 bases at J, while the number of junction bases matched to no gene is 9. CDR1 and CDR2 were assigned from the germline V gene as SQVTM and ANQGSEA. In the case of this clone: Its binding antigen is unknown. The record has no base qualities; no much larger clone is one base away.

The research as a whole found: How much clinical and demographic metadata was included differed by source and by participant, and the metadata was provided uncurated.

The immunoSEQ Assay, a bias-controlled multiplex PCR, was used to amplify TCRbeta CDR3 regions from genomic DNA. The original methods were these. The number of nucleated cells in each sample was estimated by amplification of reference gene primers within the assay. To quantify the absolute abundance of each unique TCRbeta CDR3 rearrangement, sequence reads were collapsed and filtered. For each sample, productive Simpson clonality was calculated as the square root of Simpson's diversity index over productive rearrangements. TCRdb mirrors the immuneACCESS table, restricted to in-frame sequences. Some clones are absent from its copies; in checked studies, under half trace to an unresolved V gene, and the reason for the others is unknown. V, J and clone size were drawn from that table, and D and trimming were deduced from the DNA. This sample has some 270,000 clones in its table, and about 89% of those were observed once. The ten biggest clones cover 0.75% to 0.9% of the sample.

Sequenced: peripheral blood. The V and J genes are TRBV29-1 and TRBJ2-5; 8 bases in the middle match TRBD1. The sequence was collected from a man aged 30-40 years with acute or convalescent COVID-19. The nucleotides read TGCAGCGCGATGCAGGGGGCAGGGGAGACCCAGTACTTC. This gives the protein CSAMQGAGETQYF.